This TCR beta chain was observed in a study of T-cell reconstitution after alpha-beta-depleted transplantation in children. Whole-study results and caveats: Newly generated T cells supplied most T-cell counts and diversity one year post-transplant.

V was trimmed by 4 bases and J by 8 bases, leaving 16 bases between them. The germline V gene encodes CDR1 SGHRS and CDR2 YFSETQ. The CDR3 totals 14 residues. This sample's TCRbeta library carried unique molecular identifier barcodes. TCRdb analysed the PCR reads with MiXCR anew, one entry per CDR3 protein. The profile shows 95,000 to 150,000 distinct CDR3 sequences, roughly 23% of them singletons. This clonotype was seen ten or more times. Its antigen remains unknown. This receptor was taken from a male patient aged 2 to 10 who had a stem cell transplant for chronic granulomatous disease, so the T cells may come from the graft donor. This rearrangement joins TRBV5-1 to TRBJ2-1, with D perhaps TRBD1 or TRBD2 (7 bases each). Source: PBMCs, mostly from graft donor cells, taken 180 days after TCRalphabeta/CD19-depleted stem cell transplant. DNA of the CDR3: TGCGCCAGCAGCGAAAACAGGGGAGGGGATGAGCAGTTCTTC. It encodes CASSENRGGDEQFF.